This T cell receptor beta chain was recovered during a study of cytomegalovirus exposure and HLA in healthy donors. Study-wide results and limits: Sequencing had likely introduced a cluster of highly shared sequence variants as an artifact.

For this clone: Its antigen is not identified.

Trimming cost V 4 bases and J 2 bases, with 12 bases left between them. This CDR3 is built from 14 residues. Germline-derived CDR1 and CDR2 are SEHNR and FQNEAQ (reference sequence). With 60 Vbeta and 13 Jbeta primers, the PCR was carried out. The method was immunoSEQ multiplex PCR; TCRdb's version includes in-frame clones alone and lacks a portion of them. The repertoire holds approximately 220,000 clones, with 60% to 80% as singletons. The clonotype was recovered from a male donor in good health and CMV-seronegative. Sequencing was carried out using PBMCs. This chain joins TRBV7-9 and TRBJ2-7; D remains unclear. The CDR3 DNA reads as TGTGCCAGCAGCTCCCAACAGAAAGCCTACGAGCAGTACTTC. This gives the protein CASSSQQKAYEQYF.